Included here is one T cell receptor (beta chain) sequence, with context. This entry comes from a study of blood T cell repertoires in COVID-19. Study context: Sites across the United States, Italy and Spain contributed samples from acute and convalescent COVID-19. Nucleic acid was either cDNA or gDNA, and it came from T cells, B-cell-depleted T cells, or PBMCs.

Libraries were prepared by immunoSEQ multiplex PCR; TCRdb keeps only in-frame clonotypes and omits some of them. The sample records 72,000 or so clones, about 85% being singletons. The germline gives CDR1 MNHEY, CDR2 SMNVEV (reference sequence). J was trimmed by 6 bases and V by 7 bases; bases with no gene match: 4. The CDR3 runs 13 residues. Sequenced: peripheral blood. The rearrangement uses TRBV27 and TRBJ2-1; 9 bases align to TRBD1. This receptor was obtained from a woman over 75 with active or convalescent COVID-19. CDR3 nucleotides: TGTGCCAGCACCCTGGACAGGGGCAATGAGCAGTTCTTC. Translated, it gives CASTLDRGNEQFF.